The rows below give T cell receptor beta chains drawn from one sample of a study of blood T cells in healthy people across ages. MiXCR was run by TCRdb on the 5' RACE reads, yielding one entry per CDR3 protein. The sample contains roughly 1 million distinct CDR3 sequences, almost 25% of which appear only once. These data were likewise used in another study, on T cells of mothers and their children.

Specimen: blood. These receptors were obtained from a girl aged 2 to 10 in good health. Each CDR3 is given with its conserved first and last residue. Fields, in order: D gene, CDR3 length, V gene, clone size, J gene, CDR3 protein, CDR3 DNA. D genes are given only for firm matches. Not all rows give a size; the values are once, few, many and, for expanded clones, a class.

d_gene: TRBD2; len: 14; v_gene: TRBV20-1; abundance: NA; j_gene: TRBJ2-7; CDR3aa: CSASQLAGGYEQYF; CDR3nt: TGCAGTGCTAGCCAGCTAGCGGGAGGATACGAGCAGTACTTC
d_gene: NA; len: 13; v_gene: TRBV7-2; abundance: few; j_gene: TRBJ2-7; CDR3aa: CASSGGPTYEQYF; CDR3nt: TGTGCCAGCAGCGGGGGCCCCACCTACGAGCAGTACTTC
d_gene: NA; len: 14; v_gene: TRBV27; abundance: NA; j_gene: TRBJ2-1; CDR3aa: CASRTSTVYNEQFF; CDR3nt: TGTGCCAGCAGAACTTCGACGGTCTACAATGAGCAGTTCTTC
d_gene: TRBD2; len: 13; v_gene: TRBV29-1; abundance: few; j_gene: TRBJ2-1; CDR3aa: CSAAPSGMNEQFF; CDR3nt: TGCAGCGCTGCCCCTAGCGGGATGAATGAGCAGTTCTTC
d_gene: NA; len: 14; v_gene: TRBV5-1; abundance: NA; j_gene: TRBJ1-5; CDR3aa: CASRPGHDNQPQHF; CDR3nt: TGCGCCAGCAGACCTGGACACGACAATCAGCCCCAGCATTTT
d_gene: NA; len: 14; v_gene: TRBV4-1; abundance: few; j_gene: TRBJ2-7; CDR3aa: CASSQPDTSYEQYF; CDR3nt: TGCGCCAGCAGCCAACCGGACACCTCCTACGAGCAGTACTTC
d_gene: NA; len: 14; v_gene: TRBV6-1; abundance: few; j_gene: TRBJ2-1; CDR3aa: CASSSAGLYNEQFF; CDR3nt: TGTGCCAGCAGTTCGGCGGGACTCTACAATGAGCAGTTCTTC
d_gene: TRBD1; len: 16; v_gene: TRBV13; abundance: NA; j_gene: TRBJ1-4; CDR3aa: CASSFRRDRGVEKLFF; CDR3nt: TGTGCCAGCAGCTTTCGCCGGGACAGGGGGGTCGAAAAACTGTTTTTT
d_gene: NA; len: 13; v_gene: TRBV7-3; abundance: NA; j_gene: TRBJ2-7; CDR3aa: CASSFAQSSEQYF; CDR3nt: TGTGCCAGCAGCTTCGCTCAGAGCTCCGAGCAGTACTTC
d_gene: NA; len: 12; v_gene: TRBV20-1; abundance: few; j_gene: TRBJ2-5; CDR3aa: CSAKRKGGTQYF; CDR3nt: TGCAGTGCGAAGCGCAAGGGGGGGACCCAGTACTTC
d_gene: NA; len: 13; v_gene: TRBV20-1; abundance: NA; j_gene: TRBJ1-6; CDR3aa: CSARGQGITPLHF; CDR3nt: TGCAGTGCTAGGGGCCAGGGGATTACACCCCTCCACTTT
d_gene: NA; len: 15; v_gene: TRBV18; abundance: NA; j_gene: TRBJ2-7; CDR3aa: CASSRMRGRRYEQYF; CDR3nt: TGTGCCAGCTCACGAATGCGGGGCCGTAGATACGAGCAGTACTTC
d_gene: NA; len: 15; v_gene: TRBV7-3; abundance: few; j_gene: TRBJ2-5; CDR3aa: CASSSTTIPEETQYF; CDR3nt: TGTGCCAGCAGCTCGACGACGATTCCGGAAGAGACCCAGTACTTC
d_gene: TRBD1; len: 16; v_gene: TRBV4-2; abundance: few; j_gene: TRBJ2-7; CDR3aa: CASSQEQGASSYEQYF; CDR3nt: TGTGCCAGCAGCCAAGAGCAGGGGGCAAGCTCCTACGAGCAGTACTTC
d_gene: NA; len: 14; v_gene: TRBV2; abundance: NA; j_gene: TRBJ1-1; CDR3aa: CASSTGYLNTEAFF; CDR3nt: TGTGCCAGCAGTACAGGGTACTTGAACACTGAAGCTTTCTTT
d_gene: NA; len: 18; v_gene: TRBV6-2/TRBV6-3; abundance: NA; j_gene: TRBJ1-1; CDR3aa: CASSTAPRTRTTNTEAFF; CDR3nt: TGTGCCAGCAGTACCGCGCCTAGGACTAGAACAACGAACACTGAAGCTTTCTTT
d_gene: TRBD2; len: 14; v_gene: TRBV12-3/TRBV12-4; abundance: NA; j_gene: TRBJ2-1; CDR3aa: CASRVTGGDNEQFF; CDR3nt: TGTGCCAGCAGAGTGACGGGGGGGGACAATGAGCAGTTCTTC
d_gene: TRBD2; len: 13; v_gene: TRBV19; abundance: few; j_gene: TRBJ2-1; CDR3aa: CACSGTSYNEQFF; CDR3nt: TGTGCCTGTAGTGGGACTAGCTACAATGAGCAGTTCTTC
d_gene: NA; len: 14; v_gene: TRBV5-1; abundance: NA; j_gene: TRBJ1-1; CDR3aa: CASSFSDSSTEAFF; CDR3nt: TGCGCCAGCAGCTTCAGTGATTCAAGCACTGAAGCTTTCTTT
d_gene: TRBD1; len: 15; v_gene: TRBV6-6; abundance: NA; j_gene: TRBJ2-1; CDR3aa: CATENTGGPYNEQFF; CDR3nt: TGTGCCACAGAAAATACAGGGGGGCCCTACAATGAGCAGTTCTTC
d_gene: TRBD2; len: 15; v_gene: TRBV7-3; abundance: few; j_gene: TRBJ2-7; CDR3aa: CASSYDSGGTYEQYF; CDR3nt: TGTGCCAGCAGTTATGATAGCGGGGGTACCTACGAGCAGTACTTC
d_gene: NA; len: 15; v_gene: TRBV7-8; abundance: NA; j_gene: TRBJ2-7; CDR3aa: CASSLEDSVGYEQYF; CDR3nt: TGTGCCAGCAGCTTAGAGGACAGCGTAGGCTACGAGCAGTACTTC
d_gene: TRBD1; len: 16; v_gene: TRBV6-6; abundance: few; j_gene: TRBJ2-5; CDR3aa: CASSYSQGVSQETQYF; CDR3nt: TGTGCCAGCAGTTACTCACAGGGGGTATCCCAAGAGACCCAGTACTTC
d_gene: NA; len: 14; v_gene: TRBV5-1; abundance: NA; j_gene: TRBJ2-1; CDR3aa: CASSLLGSYNEQLF; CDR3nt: TGCGCCAGCAGCTTGTTAGGGTCGTACAATGAGCAGCTCTTC
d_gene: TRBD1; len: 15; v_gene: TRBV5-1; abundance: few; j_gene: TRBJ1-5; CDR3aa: CASSLTGQGGQPQHF; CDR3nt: TGCGCCAGCAGCTTGACGGGACAGGGGGGACAGCCCCAGCATTTT
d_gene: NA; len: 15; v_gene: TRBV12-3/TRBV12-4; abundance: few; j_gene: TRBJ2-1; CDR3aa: CASSLAVRGPDEQFF; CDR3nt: TGTGCCAGCAGTTTAGCGGTTCGAGGGCCGGATGAGCAGTTCTTC
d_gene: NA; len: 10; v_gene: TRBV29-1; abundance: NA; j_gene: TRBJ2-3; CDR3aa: CSSYSNTQCF; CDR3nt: TGCAGTTCTTACTCGAATACGCAGTGTTTT
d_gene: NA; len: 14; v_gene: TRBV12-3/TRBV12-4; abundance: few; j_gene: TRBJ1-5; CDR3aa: CASSWQGGNRPQHF; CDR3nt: TGTGCCAGCAGTTGGCAGGGTGGGAATCGGCCCCAGCATTTT
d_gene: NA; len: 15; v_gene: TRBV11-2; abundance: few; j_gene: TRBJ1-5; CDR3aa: CASSLGHWGDQPQHF; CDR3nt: TGTGCCAGCAGCTTAGGTCACTGGGGGGATCAGCCCCAGCATTTT
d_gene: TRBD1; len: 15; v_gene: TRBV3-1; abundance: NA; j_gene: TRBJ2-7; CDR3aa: CASSRKDTGEYEQYF; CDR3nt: TGTGCCAGCAGCCGAAAAGATACAGGGGAGTACGAGCAGTACTTC
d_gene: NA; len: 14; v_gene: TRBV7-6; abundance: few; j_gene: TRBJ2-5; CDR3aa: CASSWLSGEETQYF; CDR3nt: TGTGCCAGCAGCTGGTTGTCTGGGGAAGAGACCCAGTACTTC
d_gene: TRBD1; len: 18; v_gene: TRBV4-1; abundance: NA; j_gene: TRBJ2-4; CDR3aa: CASSQRTGQGAAKNIQYF; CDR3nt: TGCGCCAGCAGCCAAAGGACAGGGCAGGGCGCTGCCAAAAACATTCAGTACTTC
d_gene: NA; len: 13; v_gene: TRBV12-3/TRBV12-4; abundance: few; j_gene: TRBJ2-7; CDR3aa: CASRPGLAYEQYF; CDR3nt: TGTGCCAGCAGGCCCGGACTTGCCTACGAGCAGTACTTC
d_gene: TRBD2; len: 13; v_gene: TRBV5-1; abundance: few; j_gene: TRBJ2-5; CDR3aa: CASTREDGETRYF; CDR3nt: TGCGCCAGCACCCGGGAGGATGGGGAGACCCGGTACTTC
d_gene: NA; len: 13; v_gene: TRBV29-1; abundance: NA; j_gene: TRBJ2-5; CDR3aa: CSVVGRGEETQYF; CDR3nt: TGCAGCGTTGTCGGCAGGGGCGAAGAGACCCAGTACTTC
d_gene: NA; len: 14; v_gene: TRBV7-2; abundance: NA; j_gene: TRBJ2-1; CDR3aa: CASSIARPYNEQFF; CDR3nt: TGTGCCAGCAGCATAGCACGACCCTACAATGAGCAGTTCTTC
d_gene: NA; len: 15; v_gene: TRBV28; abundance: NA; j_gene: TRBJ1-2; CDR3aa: CASSFRGKQGWGYTF; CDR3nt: TGTGCCAGCAGTTTCCGGGGTAAACAGGGATGGGGCTACACCTTC
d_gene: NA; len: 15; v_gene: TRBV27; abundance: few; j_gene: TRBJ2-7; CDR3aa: CASSPLPEDIYEQYF; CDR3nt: TGTGCCAGCAGTCCACTTCCTGAGGATATATACGAGCAGTACTTC
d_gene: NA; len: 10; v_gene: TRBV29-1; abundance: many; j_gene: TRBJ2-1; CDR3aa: CSVVYGEQFF; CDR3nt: TGCAGCGTTGTATACGGGGAACAGTTCTTC
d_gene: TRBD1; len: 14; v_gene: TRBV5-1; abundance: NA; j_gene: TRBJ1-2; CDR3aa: CASSLEGANHGYTF; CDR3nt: TGCGCCAGCAGCTTGGAGGGGGCGAACCATGGCTACACCTTC
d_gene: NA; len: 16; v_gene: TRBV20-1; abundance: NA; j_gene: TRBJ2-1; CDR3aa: CSARDVVGSNYNEQFF; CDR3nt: TGCAGTGCTAGAGACGTCGTGGGGTCGAACTACAATGAACAGTTCTTC
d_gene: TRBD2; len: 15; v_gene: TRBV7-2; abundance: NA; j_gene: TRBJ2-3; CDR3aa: CASSLGGRAPDTQYF; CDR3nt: TGTGCCAGCAGCTTAGGCGGGAGGGCCCCAGATACGCAGTATTTT
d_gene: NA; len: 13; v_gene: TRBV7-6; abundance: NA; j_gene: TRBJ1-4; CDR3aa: CASTALGSEKLFF; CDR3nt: TGTGCCAGCACCGCTCTGGGCAGTGAAAAACTGTTTTTT
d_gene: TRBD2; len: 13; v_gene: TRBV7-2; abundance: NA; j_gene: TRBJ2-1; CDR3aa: CASKGAGGPKQFF; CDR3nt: TGTGCCAGCAAGGGTGCGGGAGGGCCGAAGCAGTTCTTC
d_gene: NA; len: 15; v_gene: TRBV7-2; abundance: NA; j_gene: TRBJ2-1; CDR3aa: CASSIPRDLVDEQFF; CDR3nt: TGTGCCAGCAGCATCCCCCGGGACCTCGTTGATGAGCAGTTCTTC
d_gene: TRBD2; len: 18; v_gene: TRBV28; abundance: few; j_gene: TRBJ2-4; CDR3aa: CASSWGPGLAGNKNIQYF; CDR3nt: TGTGCCAGCAGTTGGGGTCCGGGACTAGCGGGGAACAAAAACATTCAGTACTTC
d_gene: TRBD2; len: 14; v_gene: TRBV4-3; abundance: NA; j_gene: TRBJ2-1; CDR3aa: CASSRAGGNYEQFF; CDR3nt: TGCGCCAGCAGCCGAGCGGGGGGGAATTATGAGCAGTTCTTC
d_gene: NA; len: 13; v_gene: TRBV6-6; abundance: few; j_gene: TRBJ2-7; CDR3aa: CASSYGGVDEQYF; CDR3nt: TGTGCCAGCAGTTACGGCGGGGTAGACGAGCAGTACTTC
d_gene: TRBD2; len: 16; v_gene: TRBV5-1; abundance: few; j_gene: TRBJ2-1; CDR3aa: CASSSSGDGRYNEQFF; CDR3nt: TGCGCCAGCAGTTCTAGCGGGGACGGACGGTACAATGAGCAGTTCTTC
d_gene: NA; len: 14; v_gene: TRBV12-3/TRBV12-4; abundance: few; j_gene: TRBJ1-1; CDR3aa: CASSFSGEGTEAFF; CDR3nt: TGTGCCAGCAGTTTCTCAGGGGAGGGAACTGAAGCTTTCTTT
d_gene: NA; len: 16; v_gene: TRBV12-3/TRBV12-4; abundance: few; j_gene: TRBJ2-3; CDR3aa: CASSSLAVSSTDTQYF; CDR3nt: TGTGCCAGCAGTTCCCTCGCGGTTTCTAGCACAGATACGCAGTATTTT
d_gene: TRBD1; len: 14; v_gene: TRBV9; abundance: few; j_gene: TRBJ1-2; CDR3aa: CASSVDSGGGGYTF; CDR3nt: TGTGCCAGCAGCGTAGACTCAGGGGGCGGCGGCTACACCTTC
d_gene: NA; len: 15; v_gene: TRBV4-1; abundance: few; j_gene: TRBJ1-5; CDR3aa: CASSPSRTGHQPQHF; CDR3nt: TGCGCCAGCAGCCCCTCCAGGACTGGGCATCAGCCCCAGCATTTT
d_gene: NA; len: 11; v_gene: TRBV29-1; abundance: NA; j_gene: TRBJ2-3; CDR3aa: CSVAVTDTQYF; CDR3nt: TGCAGCGTTGCGGTGACAGATACGCAGTATTTT
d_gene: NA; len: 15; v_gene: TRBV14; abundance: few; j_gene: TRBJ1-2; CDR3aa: CASSQEEGAVYGYTF; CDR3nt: TGTGCCAGCAGCCAAGAAGAAGGGGCCGTCTATGGCTACACCTTC
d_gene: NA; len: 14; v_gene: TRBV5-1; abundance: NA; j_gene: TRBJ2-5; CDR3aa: CASSFEGFGETQYF; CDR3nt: TGCGCCAGCAGCTTTGAAGGGTTCGGGGAGACCCAGTACTTC